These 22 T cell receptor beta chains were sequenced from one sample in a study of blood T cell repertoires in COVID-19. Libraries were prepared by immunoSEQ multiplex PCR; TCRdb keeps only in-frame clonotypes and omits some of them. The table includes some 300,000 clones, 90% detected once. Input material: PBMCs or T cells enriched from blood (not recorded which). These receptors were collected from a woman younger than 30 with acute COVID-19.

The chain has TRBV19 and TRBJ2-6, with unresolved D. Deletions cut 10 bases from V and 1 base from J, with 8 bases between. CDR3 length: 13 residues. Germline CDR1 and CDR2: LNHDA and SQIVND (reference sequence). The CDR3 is CATQQSGANVLTF. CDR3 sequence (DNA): TGTGCCACCCAACAGTCTGGGGCCAACGTCCTGACTTTC. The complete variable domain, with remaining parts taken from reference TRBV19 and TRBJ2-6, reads DGGITQSPKYLFRKEGQNVTLSCEQNLNHDAMYWYRQDPGQGLRLIYYSQIVNDFQKGDIAEGYSVSREKKESFPLTVTSAQKNPTAFYLCATQQSGANVLTFGAGSRLTVL.

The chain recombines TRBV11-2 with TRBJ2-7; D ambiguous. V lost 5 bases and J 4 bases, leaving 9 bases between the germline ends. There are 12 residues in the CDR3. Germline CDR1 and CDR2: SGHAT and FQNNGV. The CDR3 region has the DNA TGTGCCAGCAGCCCGCCCAGTTACGAGCAGTACTTC. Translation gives CASSPPSYEQYF.

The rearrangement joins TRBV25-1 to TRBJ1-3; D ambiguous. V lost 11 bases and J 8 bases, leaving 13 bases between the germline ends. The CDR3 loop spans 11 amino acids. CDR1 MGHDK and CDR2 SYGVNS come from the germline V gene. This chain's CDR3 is CAAGGRYTIYF. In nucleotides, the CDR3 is TGTGCCGCCGGAGGGCGCTACACCATATATTTT.

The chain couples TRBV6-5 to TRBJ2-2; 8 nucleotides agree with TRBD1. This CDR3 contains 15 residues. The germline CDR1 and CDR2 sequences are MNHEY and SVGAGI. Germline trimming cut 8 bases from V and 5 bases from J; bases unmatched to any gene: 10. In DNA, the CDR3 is TGTGCCAGCCGCTCTTTAACAGGGGGAACCGGGGAGCTGTTTTTT. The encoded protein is CASRSLTGGTGELFF.

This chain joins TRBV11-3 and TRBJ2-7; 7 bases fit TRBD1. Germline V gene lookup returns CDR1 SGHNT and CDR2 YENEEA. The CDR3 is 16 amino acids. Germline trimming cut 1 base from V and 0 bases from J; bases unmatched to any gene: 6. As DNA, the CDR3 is TGTGCCAGCAGCTTAGGAGGGACAGCGAGCTCCTACGAGCAGTACTTC. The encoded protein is CASSLGGTASSYEQYF.

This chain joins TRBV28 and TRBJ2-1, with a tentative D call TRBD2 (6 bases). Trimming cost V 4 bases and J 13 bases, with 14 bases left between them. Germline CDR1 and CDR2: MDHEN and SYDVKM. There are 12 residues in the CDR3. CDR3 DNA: TGTGCCAGCAGTTCAACCCCCGGGACTCAGTTCTTC. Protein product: CASSSTPGTQFF.

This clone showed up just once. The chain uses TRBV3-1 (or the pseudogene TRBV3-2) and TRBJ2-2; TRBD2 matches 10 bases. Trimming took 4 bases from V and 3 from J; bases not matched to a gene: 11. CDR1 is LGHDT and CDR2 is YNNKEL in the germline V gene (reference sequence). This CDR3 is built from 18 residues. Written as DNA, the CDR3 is TGTGCCAGCAGCCTGCTAAGCGGGAGGGCCCGGGACACCGGGGAGCTGTTTTTT. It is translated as CASSLLSGRARDTGELFF.

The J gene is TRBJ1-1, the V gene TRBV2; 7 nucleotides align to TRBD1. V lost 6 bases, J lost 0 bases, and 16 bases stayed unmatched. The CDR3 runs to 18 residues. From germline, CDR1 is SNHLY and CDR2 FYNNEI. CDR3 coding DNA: TGTGCCAGCAGCGACAGGGACAGAGAGAAACAATTGAACACTGAAGCTTTCTTT. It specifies CASSDRDREKQLNTEAFF.

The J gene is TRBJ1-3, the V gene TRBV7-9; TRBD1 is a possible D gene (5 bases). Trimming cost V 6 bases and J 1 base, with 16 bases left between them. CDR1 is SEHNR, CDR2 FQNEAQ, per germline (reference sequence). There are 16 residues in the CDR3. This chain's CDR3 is CASSPPNKGSGNTIYF. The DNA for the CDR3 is TGTGCCAGCAGTCCGCCCAACAAGGGGTCTGGAAACACCATATATTTT.

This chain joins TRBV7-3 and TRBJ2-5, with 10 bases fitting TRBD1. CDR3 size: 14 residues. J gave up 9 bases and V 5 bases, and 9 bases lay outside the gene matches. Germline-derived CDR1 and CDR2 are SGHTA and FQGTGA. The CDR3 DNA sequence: TGTGCCAGCAGCCACGGACAGGGGGGTGAGGCCCAGTACTTC. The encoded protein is CASSHGQGGEAQYF.

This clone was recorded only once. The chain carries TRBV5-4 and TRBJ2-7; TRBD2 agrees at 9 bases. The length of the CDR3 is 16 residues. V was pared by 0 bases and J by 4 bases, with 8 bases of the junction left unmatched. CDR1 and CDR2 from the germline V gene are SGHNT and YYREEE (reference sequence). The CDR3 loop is CASSLGREGPLYEQYF. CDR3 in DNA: TGTGCCAGCAGCTTGGGGCGGGAGGGCCCTCTATACGAGCAGTACTTC.

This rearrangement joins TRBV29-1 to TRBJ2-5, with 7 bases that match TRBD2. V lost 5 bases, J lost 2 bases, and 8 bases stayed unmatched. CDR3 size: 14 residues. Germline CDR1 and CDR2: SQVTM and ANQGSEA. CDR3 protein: CSVYVLAAQETQYF. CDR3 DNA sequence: TGCAGCGTTTACGTTCTAGCGGCGCAAGAGACCCAGTACTTC. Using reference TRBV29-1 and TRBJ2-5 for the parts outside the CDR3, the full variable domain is SAVISQKPSRDICQRGTSLTIQCQVDSQVTMMFWYRQQPGQSLTLIATANQGSEATYESGFVIDKFPISRPNLTFSTLTVSNMSPEDSSIYLCSVYVLAAQETQYFGPGTRLLVL.

Written as DNA, the CDR3 is TGTGCCAGCAGTGAATATGCGGGACAGGGTAATGAGCAGTTCTTC. As protein: CASSEYAGQGNEQFF. This chain joins TRBV6-1 and TRBJ2-1; 9 nucleotides match TRBD1. Germline V CDR1 and CDR2: MNHNS, SASEGT. The CDR3 sequence is 15 residues long. The V segment lost 2 bases and the J segment 7 bases; nucleotides outside the gene matches: 6.

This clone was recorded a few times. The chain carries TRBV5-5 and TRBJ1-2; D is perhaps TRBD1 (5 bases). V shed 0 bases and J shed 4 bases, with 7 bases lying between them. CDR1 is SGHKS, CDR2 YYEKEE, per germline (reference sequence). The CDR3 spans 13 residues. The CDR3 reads CASSLDRFYGYTF. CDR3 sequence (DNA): TGTGCCAGCAGCTTGGACAGGTTCTATGGCTACACCTTC. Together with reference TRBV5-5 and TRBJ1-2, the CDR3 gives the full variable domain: DAGVTQSPTHLIKTRGQQVTLRCSPISGHKSVSWYQQVLGQGPQFIFQYYEKEERGRGNFPDRFSARQFPNYSSELNVNALLLGDSALYLCASSLDRFYGYTFGSGTRLTVV.

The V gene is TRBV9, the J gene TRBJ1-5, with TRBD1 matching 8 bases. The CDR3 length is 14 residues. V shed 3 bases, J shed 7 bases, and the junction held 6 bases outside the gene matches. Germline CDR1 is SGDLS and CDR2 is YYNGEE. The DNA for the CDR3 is TGTGCCAGCAGCGATACCTCAGGGGGCCAGCCCCAGCATTTT. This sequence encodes CASSDTSGGQPQHF.

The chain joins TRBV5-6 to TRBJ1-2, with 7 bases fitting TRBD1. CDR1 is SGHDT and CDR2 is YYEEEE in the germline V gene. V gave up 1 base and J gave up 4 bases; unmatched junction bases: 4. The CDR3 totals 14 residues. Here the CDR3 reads CASSLSDRVYGYTF. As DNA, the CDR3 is TGTGCCAGCAGCTTGAGCGACAGGGTCTATGGCTACACCTTC.

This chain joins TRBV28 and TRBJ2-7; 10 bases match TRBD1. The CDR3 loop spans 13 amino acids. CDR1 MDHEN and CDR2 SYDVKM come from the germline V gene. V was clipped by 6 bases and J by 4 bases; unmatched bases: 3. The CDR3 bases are TGTGCCAGCAGCTGGGACAGGGGATACGAGCAGTACTTC. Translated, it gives CASSWDRGYEQYF.

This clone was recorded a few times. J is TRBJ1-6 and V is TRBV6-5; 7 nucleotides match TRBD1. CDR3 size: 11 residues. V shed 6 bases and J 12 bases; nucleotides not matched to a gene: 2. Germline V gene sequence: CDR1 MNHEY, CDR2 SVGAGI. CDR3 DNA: TGTGCCAGCAGAAACAGGGGACCCCTCCACTTT. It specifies CASRNRGPLHF.

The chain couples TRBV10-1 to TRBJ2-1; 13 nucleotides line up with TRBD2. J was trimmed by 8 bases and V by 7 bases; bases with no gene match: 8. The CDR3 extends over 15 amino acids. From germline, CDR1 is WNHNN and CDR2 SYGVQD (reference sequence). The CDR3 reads CASTPGLAGAHEQFF. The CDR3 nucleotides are TGCGCCAGCACTCCCGGACTAGCGGGAGCCCATGAGCAGTTCTTC.

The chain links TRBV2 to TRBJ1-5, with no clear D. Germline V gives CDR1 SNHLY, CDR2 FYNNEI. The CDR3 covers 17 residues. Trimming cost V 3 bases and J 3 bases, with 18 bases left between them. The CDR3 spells CASSDLLALTANQPQHF. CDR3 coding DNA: TGTGCCAGCAGTGATTTATTAGCCCTAACGGCCAATCAGCCCCAGCATTTT.

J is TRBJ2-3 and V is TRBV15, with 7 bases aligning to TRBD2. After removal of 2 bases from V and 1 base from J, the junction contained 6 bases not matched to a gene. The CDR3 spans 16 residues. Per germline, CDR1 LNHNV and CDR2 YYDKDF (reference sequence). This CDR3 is CATSRPSGIRTDTQYF. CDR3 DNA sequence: TGTGCCACCAGCAGACCGAGCGGGATCCGCACAGATACGCAGTATTTT.

In DNA form, the CDR3 reads TGTGCCAGTAGTATATCACTTTACTTAAATTATCAGCCCCAGCATTTT. Residues: CASSISLYLNYQPQHF. This rearrangement joins TRBV19 to TRBJ1-5, with unresolved D. The CDR3 runs to 16 residues. The germline V gene encodes CDR1 LNHDA and CDR2 SQIVND (reference sequence). V was trimmed by 2 bases and J by 5 bases, leaving 16 bases between them.